This T cell receptor beta chain was sequenced during a study of CD8 T cells in ankylosing spondylitis (dated by TCRdb to about 2017). The study in broad terms: T cell receptor beta repertoires were profiled in healthy donors and ankylosing spondylitis patients so that disease-linked TCR variants could be found. Samples of peripheral blood were taken, and for ankylosing spondylitis patients, synovial fluid was collected as well. In total, the full study cohort was made up of 108 healthy donors and approximately 27 ankylosing spondylitis patients. Overall study outcomes, separate from this receptor: In peripheral blood, the disease-linked clones were found at relatively low frequencies and had a CD8+ phenotype. The disease-linked clones were reported as significantly enriched in matched synovial fluid samples from ankylosing spondylitis patients. A TCR beta motif of 7 or 8 highly homologous amino acid variants appeared characteristic of blood from ankylosing spondylitis patients. Some motif variants had previously been reported in the synovial fluid and blood of reactive arthritis patients, which suggests shared mechanisms of disease initiation.

The sequencing machine was an Illumina HiSeq 2500. Quantitative 5'-RACE with molecular barcodes was the method used to prepare the TCR beta libraries. In the source study's methods: To identify disease-linked TCR variants, a new computational method was used, one built on a probabilistic model of VDJ rearrangement. The public reads were quality trimmed at Q25 with fastp and then assembled into clones with MiXCR by TCRdb, keeping productive beta chains. Each record represents a unique CDR3 protein, reported with the most common genes and DNA among its rows. V and J calls and clone size were set by TCRdb, not the authors. The sample table lists approximately 540,000 distinct CDR3 sequences, 10% to 15% of them with a count of one. The leading ten clones occupy almost 7% of the sample. The CDR3 runs 16 amino acids, cysteine and phenylalanine included. Just the 48-base CDR3 DNA is kept, in frame starting at base 1. Taken from the germline V gene, the CDR1 and CDR2 loops are SGHRS and YFSETQ. Compared with germline, V lacks 4 bases and J lacks 1 base; bases without a gene match: 10.

A note on this clonotype: What antigen it recognizes has not been identified. A much bigger clone sits one base away, suggesting this may be a read error.

This TCR was recovered from a male donor with ankylosing spondylitis. Material for sequencing was blood, either unsorted or a sorted T cell fraction (not recorded which). The chain employs TRBV5-1 and TRBJ1-1; 7 bases in between match TRBD1. The base sequence is TGCGCCAGCAGCAACTTTGATGAGGGGGCGAACACTGAAGCTTTCTTT. The encoded protein is CASSNFDEGANTEAFF.